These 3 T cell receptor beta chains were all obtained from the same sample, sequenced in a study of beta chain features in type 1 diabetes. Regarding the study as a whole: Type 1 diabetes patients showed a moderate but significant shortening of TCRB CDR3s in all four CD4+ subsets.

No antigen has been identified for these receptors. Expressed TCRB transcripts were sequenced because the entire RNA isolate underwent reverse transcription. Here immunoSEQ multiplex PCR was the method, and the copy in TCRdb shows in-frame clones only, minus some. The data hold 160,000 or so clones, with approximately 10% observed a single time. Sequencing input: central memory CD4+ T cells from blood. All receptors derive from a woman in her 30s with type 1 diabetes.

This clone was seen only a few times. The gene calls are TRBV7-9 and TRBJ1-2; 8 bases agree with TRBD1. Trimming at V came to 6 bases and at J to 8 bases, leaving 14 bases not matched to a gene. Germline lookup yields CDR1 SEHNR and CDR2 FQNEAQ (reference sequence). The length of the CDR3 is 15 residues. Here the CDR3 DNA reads TGTGCCAGCAGTCTGACAGGGGCCAATCGTTGGGGCTACACCTTC. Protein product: CASSLTGANRWGYTF.

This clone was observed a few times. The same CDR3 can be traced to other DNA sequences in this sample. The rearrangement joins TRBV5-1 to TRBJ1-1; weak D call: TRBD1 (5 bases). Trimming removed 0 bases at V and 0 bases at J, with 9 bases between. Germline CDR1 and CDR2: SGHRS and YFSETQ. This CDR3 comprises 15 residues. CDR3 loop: CASSLVPGLNTEAFF. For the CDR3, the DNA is TGCGCCAGCAGCTTGGTTCCAGGGCTGAACACTGAAGCTTTCTTT.

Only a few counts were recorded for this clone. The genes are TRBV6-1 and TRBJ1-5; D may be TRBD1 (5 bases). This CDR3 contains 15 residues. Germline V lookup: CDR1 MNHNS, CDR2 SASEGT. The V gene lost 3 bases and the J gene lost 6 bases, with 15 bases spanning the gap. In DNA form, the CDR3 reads TGTGCCAGCAGTGAGGGGGGGTGGTCAGGTCAGCCCCAGCATTTT. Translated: CASSEGGWSGQPQHF.